Reported below is one T cell receptor beta chain. The target of this receptor is not known. A roughly 2.5 ml peripheral blood sample was drawn into PAXgene tubes per donor and stored at -80°C. Without any T cell sorting, total RNA was extracted from whole blood using the PAXgene blood miRNA kit on an automated QIAcube. Peripheral blood from monozygotic twin pairs, either concordant or discordant for inflammatory bowel disease, underwent deep TCRalpha and TCRbeta repertoire profiling that used unique molecular barcoding. Smoking habits were recorded for all twin pairs, with individuals classified as current, former or never smokers. CDR3 length: 18 amino acids, cysteine to phenylalanine. Nucleotide data are not available. Library preparation employed 5' RACE. Preparation of each TCR library used approximately 3.5 ug of total RNA. For each sample, cDNA was synthesized in eight separate reactions using SMARTScribe reverse transcriptase. During cDNA synthesis, template switching was used to introduce unique molecular identifiers that contained a 6-nucleotide sample barcode. TCRalpha and TCRbeta cDNA was amplified in two nested PCRs of around 15 and 10 cycles, and bead purification was carried out after each PCR. Before amplification, the cDNA was both treated with uracil DNA-glycosylase and purified with the QIAquick PCR purification kit. The second PCR was the step at which Illumina TruSeq-compatible adapters and sample-specific barcodes were added. Library quality and concentration were checked on TapeStation and Qubit, and libraries were pooled at about 4.9 ng each. Pooled libraries were sequenced on an Illumina HiSeq2500 single-index Rapid Run with 2 x 100 bp reads and custom sequencing primers. In the paper's pipeline: MiGEC version 1.2.6 was used for UMI-based consensus assembly to correct PCR and sequencing errors. V(D)J alignment, clonotype assembly and CDR3 extraction were performed with MiXCR version 2.1.1. To normalise gene usage, clonotype sharing and MAIT/NKT TCR abundance, the top 1000, 10 000 and 20 000 clonotypes in each sample were analysed. Diversity was computed as the inverse Simpson index with the vegan R package after downsampling to 27 000 UMIs. Paired Mann-Whitney U tests on discordant twin pairs were used, with Benjamini-Hochberg multiple-testing correction. TCRdb reprocessed the reads and lists each CDR3 protein sequence as a single entry, with no DNA. The V and J calls were determined by TCRdb, not by the authors. The table kept for this sample lists a few hundred thousand distinct CDR3 sequences. The leading ten clones occupy 2% to 3% of the sample.

These data belong to a study of monozygotic twins with inflammatory bowel disease (dated by TCRdb to about 2019). Study-level background: The complete study included approximately 28 monozygotic twin pairs: 19 IBD-discordant Danish pairs and nine German pairs, of which four were IBD-concordant and five were IBD-discordant. Each individual had, on average, about 151 000 unique TCRalpha sequences and 181 000 unique TCRbeta sequences available for analysis. The search for disease-associated traits relied mainly on comparing, within discordant pairs, IBD patients with their genetically identical healthy co-twins.

The paper as a whole reports these results and caveats: Repertoire similarity did not differ between concordant and discordant twins, which could be due to limited statistical power. The results gave no support for a single strong signal or clonotype linked to IBD. A decrease in TCRbeta repertoire diversity, as measured by inverse Simpson index, was observed in IBD patients compared with their healthy co-twins. Compared with healthy twins, IBD patients shared fewer clonotypes with other individuals, and the difference was most pronounced in patients with signs of disease activity. Differing immunosuppressive treatments among patients may have added background noise and inter-individual variability to the repertoires. Different T cell subtypes could not be distinguished in the analysis.

Recombination linked TRBV12-3 or TRBV12-4 to TRBJ2-5; TCRdb reports TRBD1, a call that lacks DNA to check it against. The sample comprised blood. The sequence was obtained from a human donor with ulcerative colitis or Crohn's disease, or a healthy co-twin of an affected twin (not recorded which). The CDR3 region has the sequence CASSFPRGGQSYQETQYF.